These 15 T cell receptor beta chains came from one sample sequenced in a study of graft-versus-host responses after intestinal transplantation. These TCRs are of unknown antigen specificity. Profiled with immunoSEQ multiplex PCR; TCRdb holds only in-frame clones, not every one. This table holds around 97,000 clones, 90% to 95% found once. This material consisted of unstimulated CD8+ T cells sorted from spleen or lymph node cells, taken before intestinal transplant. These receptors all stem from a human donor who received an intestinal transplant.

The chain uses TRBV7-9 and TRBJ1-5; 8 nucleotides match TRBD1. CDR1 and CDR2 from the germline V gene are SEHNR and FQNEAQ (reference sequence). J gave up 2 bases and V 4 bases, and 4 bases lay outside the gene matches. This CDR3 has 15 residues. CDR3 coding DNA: TGTGCCAGCAGCTCCCAGGGGGCTCGCAATCAGCCCCAGCATTTT. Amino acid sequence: CASSSQGARNQPQHF.

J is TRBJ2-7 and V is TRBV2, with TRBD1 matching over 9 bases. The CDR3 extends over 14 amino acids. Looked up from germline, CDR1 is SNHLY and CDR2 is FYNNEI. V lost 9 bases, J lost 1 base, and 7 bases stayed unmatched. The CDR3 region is CARGRDRVSYEQYF. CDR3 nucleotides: TGTGCCAGAGGACGGGACAGGGTATCCTACGAGCAGTACTTC.

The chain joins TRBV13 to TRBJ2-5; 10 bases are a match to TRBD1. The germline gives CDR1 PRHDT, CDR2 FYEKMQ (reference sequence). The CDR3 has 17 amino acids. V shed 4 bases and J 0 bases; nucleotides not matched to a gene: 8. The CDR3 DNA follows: TGTGCCAGCAGCTACCGGGACAGGGGAGGGTACCAAGAGACCCAGTACTTC. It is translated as CASSYRDRGGYQETQYF.

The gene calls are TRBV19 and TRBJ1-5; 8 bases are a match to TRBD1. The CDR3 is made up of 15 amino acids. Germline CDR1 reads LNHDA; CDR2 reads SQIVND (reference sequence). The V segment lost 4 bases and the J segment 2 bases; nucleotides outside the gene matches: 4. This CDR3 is CASSKDRVGNQPQHF. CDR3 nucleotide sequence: TGTGCCAGTAGTAAGGACAGGGTGGGCAATCAGCCCCAGCATTTT.

As DNA, the CDR3 is TGTGCCAGCAGCTTGGGGGAGGCCCTTTATGGCTACACCTTC. Protein sequence: CASSLGEALYGYTF. This chain links TRBV5-6 with TRBJ1-2; D is unresolved. The V gene lost 0 bases and the J gene lost 5 bases, with 11 bases spanning the gap. In germline, CDR1 is SGHDT, CDR2 YYEEEE. The CDR3 runs to 14 residues.

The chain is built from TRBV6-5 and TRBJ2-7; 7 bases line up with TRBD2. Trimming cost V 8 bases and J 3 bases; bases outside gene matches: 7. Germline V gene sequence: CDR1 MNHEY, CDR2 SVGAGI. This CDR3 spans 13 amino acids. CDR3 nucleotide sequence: TGTGCCAGCGATGGGAGGGTGCTCTACGAGCAGTACTTC. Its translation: CASDGRVLYEQYF.

This CDR3 is CASSQVCGGRETQYF. In DNA form, the CDR3 reads TGCGCCAGCAGCCAAGTCTGCGGGGGAAGGGAGACCCAGTACTTC. J is TRBJ2-5 and V is TRBV4-1; 7 positions match TRBD2. The trim removed 1 base at V and 5 bases at J, leaving 7 bases unmatched. This CDR3 is 15 amino acids long. Germline assignment: CDR1 MGHRA and CDR2 YSYEKL.

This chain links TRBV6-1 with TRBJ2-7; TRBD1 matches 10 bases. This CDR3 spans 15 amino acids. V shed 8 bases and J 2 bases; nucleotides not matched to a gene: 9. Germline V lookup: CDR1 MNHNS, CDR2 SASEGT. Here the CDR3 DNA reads TGTGCCAGCCAACCGGGACAGGGGTCAACCTACGAGCAGTACTTC. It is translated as CASQPGQGSTYEQYF.

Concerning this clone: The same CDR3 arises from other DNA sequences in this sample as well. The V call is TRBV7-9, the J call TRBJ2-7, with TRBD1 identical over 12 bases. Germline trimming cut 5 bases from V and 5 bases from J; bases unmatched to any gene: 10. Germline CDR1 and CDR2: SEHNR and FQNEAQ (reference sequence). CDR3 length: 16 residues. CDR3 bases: TGTGCCAGCAGCAATACCGGGACAGGGGGCGCCGACGAGCAGTACTTC. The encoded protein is CASSNTGTGGADEQYF.

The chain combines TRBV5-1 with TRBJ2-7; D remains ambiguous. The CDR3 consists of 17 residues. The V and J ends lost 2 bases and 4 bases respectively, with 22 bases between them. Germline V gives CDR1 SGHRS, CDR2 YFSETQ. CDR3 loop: CASSFTPSRAESYEQYF. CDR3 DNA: TGCGCCAGCAGCTTCACCCCCAGTCGTGCAGAAAGTTACGAGCAGTACTTC.

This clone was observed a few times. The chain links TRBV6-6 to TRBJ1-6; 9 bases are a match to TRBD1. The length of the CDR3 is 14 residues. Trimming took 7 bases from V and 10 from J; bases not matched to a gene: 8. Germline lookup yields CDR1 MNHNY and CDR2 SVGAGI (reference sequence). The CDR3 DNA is TGTGCCAGCACCCACGGGACAGGGCTGTCACCCCTCCACTTT. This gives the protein CASTHGTGLSPLHF.

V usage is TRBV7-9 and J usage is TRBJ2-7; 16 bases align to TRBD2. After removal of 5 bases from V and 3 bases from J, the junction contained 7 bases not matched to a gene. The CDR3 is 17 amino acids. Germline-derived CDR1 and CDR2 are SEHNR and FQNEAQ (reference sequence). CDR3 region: CASSPGLAGGKGYEQYF. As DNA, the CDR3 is TGTGCCAGCAGCCCGGGACTAGCGGGAGGGAAGGGCTACGAGCAGTACTTC.

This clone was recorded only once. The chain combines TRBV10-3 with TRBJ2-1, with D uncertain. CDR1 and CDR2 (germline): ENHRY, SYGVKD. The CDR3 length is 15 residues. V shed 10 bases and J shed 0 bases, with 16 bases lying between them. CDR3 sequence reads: CATGPLLFSYNEQFF. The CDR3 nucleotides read TGTGCCACCGGGCCGCTACTTTTCTCCTACAATGAGCAGTTCTTC.

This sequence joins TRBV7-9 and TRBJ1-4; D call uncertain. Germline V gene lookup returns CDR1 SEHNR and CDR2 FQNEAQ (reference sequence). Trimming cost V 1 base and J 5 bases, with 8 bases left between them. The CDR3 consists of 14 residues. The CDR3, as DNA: TGTGCCAGCAGCTTAGACTTGGAGAATGAAAAACTGTTTTTT. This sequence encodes CASSLDLENEKLFF.

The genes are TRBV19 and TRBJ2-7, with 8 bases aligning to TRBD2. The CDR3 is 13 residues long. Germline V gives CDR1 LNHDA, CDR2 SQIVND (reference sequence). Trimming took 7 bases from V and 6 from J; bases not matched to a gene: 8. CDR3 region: CASNPGLGSEQYF. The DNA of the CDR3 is TGTGCCAGTAACCCGGGACTAGGGTCCGAGCAGTACTTC.